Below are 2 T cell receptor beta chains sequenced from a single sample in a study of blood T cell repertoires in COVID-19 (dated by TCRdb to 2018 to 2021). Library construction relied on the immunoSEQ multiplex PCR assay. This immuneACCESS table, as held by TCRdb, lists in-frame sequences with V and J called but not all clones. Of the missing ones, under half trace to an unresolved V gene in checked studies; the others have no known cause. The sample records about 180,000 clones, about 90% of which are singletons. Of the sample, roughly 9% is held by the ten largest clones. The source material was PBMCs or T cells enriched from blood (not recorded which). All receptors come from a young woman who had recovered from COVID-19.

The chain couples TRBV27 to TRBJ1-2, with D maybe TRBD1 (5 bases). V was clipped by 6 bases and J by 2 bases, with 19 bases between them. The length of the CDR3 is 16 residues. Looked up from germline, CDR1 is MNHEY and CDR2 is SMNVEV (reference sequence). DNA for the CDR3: TGTGCCAGCAGCAAACTTCAGGGAAGCTTAAACTATGGCTACACCTTC. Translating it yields CASSKLQGSLNYGYTF.

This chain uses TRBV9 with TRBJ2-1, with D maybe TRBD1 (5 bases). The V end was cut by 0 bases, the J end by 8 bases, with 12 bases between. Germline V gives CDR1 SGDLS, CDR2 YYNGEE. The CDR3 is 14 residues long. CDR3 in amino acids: CASSVGRVGDEQFF. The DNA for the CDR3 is TGTGCCAGCAGCGTAGGCAGGGTGGGCGATGAGCAGTTCTTC. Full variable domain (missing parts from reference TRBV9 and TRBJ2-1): DSGVTQTPKHLITATGQRVTLRCSPRSGDLSVYWYQQSLDQGLQFLIQYYNGEERAKGNILERFSAQQFPDLHSELNLSSLELGDSALYFCASSVGRVGDEQFFGPGTRLTVL.